A selection of T cell receptor beta chains follows, all from one sample in a study of cytotoxic CD8 clonotypes in ibrutinib-treated CLL. Here immunoSEQ multiplex PCR was the method, and the copy in TCRdb shows in-frame clones only, minus some. The repertoire includes tens of thousands of clones, roughly four fifths of them detected once, and approximately 7.3% sits in the top ten. The sequencing used PBMCs, collected before ibrutinib treatment. The receptors originated from a human donor with chronic lymphocytic leukemia. Both conserved end residues are part of each CDR3. D genes are given only for firm matches. Some rows have no size entry. The others give once, few or many, or a class for an expanded clone.

>TRBJ2-2|-|-|TRBV30
TGTGCCCTTGGAAGGGGCCTCATCTTCACCGGGGAGCTGTTTTTT
CALGRGLIFTGELFF
>TRBJ2-1|-|-|TRBV28
TGTGCCAGCAGTCTACCCCACGGGCTGATCGTCTTC
CASSLPHGLIVF
>TRBJ2-7|-|-|TRBV28
TGTGCCAGCACCGGCCGGGACGCGAGCTCCTACGAGCAGTACTTC
CASTGRDASSYEQYF
>TRBJ1-2|-|-|TRBV5-1
TGCGCCAGCAGCCCGACCGGGGACCGCTATGGCTACACCTTC
CASSPTGDRYGYTF
>TRBJ1-5|-|-|TRBV13
TGTGCCAGCAGCTTAGGGGGGAAGCCCCAGCATTTT
CASSLGGKPQHF
>TRBJ2-5|TRBD1|-|TRBV6-4
TGTGCCAGCAGTGACCCCCAGGGGGAAGAAAGAGAGACCCAGTACTTC
CASSDPQGEERETQYF
>TRBJ2-1|-|-|TRBV6-5
TGTGCCAGCAGTTACCCGGGCAGCTCCTACAATGAGCAGTTCTTC
CASSYPGSSYNEQFF
>TRBJ2-7|-|-|TRBV4-3
TGCGCCAGCAGCCAAGGTGGTCGCGAGCAGTACTTC
CASSQGGREQYF
>TRBJ2-3|TRBD2|-|TRBV7-9
TGTGCCAGCAGCTTAGCCCGGGACTACTTCCTCGGCACAGATACGCAGTATTTT
CASSLARDYFLGTDTQYF
>TRBJ1-5|TRBD1|-|TRBV5-5
TGTGCCAGCAGCCCTCAACAGGGGGGCAATCAGCCCCAGCATTTT
CASSPQQGGNQPQHF
>TRBJ1-1|-|-|TRBV18
TGTGCCAGCCTAATAGGCACTGAAGCTTTCTTT
CASLIGTEAFF
>TRBJ1-2|-|-|TRBV2
TGTGCCAGCTCCCTCGGGACATTAAGGGGGTATGGCTACACCTTC
CASSLGTLRGYGYTF
>TRBJ2-7|-|few|TRBV7-2
TGTGCCAGCAGCCCCCAATTGAGGTCACACGAGCAGTACTTC
CASSPQLRSHEQYF
>TRBJ1-2|TRBD1|-|TRBV18
TGTGCCAGCTCACCGGGACAGGAATATGGCTACACCTTC
CASSPGQEYGYTF
>TRBJ2-7|-|-|TRBV21-1
TGTGCCAGCAGCCCCCGCTTCACAGGACTGGGTTACGAGCAGTACTTC
CASSPRFTGLGYEQYF
>TRBJ1-1|-|once|TRBV11-2
TGTGCCAGCAGCTTAGGGCCGGGGGGCTACACTGAAGCTTTCTTT
CASSLGPGGYTEAFF
>TRBJ2-4|TRBD2|-|TRBV7-3
TGTGCCAGCAGCCCGGGGGGGCCCGGAAAAAACATTCAGTACTTC
CASSPGGPGKNIQYF
>TRBJ2-7|-|medium-sized|TRBV7-2
TGTGCCAGCAGCACTCGGACACATCCTTCCTACGAGCAGTACTTC
CASSTRTHPSYEQYF
>TRBJ2-3|-|-|TRBV5-4
TGTGCCAGCAGTCGCACAGATACGCAGTATTTT
CASSRTDTQYF
>TRBJ1-1|-|-|TRBV5-1
TGCGCCAGCAGCTTGGTTCTAAGGAACACTGAAGCTTTCTTT
CASSLVLRNTEAFF
>TRBJ1-6|-|-|TRBV5-1
TGCGCCAGCAGCTTGGGCAGGGTCGGGAATTCACCCCTCCACTTT
CASSLGRVGNSPLHF
>TRBJ2-7|TRBD1|-|TRBV7-3
TGTGCCAGCAGCTCAGGGACAGGACCTTACGAGCAGTACTTC
CASSSGTGPYEQYF
>TRBJ2-1|TRBD2|few|TRBV7-3
TGTGCCAGCAGCAGGGGACTAGCGGGATCCAATGAGCAGTTCTTC
CASSRGLAGSNEQFF
>TRBJ1-3|-|once|TRBV7-9
TGTGCCAGCAGCTTGGGTTCTGGAAACACCATATATTTT
CASSLGSGNTIYF
>TRBJ1-2|TRBD1|-|TRBV11-2
TGTGCCAGCAAAAGGACAGGGAACTATGGCTACACCTTC
CASKRTGNYGYTF
>TRBJ2-7|-|-|TRBV28
TGTGCCAGCAGTTCAAACAGGGTTGCCTACGAGCAGTACTTC
CASSSNRVAYEQYF
>TRBJ1-2|-|-|TRBV14
TGTGCCAGCAGCCCCCTACAGGGCAGGGGCTACACCTTC
CASSPLQGRGYTF
>TRBJ2-5|-|-|TRBV27
TGTGCCAGCAGTTTCCAACTTCAAGAGACCCAGTACTTC
CASSFQLQETQYF
>TRBJ2-1|-|-|TRBV27
TGTGCCAGCAGTTCTAAAGTTTCTGAGTTCTTC
CASSSKVSEFF
>TRBJ1-1|-|-|TRBV7-8
TGTGCCAGCAGCTCCAGGGACACTGAAGCTTTCTTT
CASSSRDTEAFF
>TRBJ1-1|-|-|TRBV6-4
TGTGCCAGCAGTCTAGACACGAACACTGAAGCTTTCTTT
CASSLDTNTEAFF
>TRBJ1-1|-|-|TRBV5-5
TGTGCCAGCATGATGACTATTGAAGCTTTCTTT
CASMMTIEAFF
>TRBJ1-2|-|-|TRBV7-9
TGTGCCAGCAGCTCCGTCTTGGGCGGGAAAGCTAACTATGGCTACACCTTC
CASSSVLGGKANYGYTF
>TRBJ1-1|-|few|TRBV14
TGTGCCAGCAGCCAACAATCCTACACTGAAGCTTTCTTT
CASSQQSYTEAFF
>TRBJ2-7|-|-|TRBV6-1
TGTGCCAGCTCATTTGGACAGACGATCTACGAGCAGTACTTC
CASSFGQTIYEQYF
>TRBJ1-2|-|few|TRBV7-9
TGTGCCAGCGTCTGGAGGGAGAGCCTTTATGGCTACACCTTC
CASVWRESLYGYTF
>TRBJ1-1|TRBD1|-|TRBV9
TGTGCCAGCAGCGCCCAGACCGGGACAGGTGGCACTGAAGCTTTCTTT
CASSAQTGTGGTEAFF
>TRBJ2-1|TRBD2|-|TRBV5-4
TGTGCCAGCAACCGGCTAGCGGGTGGGGCCCACAATGAGCAGTTCTTC
CASNRLAGGAHNEQFF
>TRBJ1-6|-|-|TRBV7-2
TGTGCCAGCAGCTCCACCTATAATTCACCCCTCCACTTT
CASSSTYNSPLHF
>TRBJ2-5|-|-|TRBV6-5
TGTGCCAGCAGTTACTCGTTTTCGATGGAGACCCAGTACTTC
CASSYSFSMETQYF